A selection of T cell receptor beta chains follows, all from one sample in a study of T cell responses to AZD1222 COVID-19 vaccine. Libraries were prepared by immunoSEQ multiplex PCR; TCRdb keeps only in-frame clonotypes and omits some of them. Seen here are approximately 190,000 clones, roughly 88% observed once, and the top ten hold approximately 0.98%. Sample: peripheral blood, taken on day 0 of AZD1222 vaccination. The source is an adult in good health. Each CDR3 is given with its conserved first and last residue. Each record gives: D gene, clone size, V gene, J gene, CDR3 DNA, CDR3 protein. The D gene is left open where the match is weak. A clone size is listed for some rows: how often the clone was seen (once, few, many), or a class if it is expanded.

D: TRBD1
size: NA
V: TRBV7-8
J: TRBJ2-5
DNA: TGTGCCAGCAGCTTAGCGGGGGACAGGGAGGTGATTCGGGAGACCCAGTACTTC
CDR3: CASSLAGDREVIRETQYF

D: NA
size: NA
V: TRBV14
J: TRBJ2-7
DNA: TGTGCCAGCAGCCAAGGAGGTTTGCCCTACGAGCAGTACTTC
CDR3: CASSQGGLPYEQYF

D: TRBD1
size: NA
V: TRBV27
J: TRBJ1-6
DNA: TGTGCCAGCAGCGCGACAGGGAATAATTCACCCCTCCACTTT
CDR3: CASSATGNNSPLHF

D: NA
size: NA
V: TRBV5-1
J: TRBJ1-6
DNA: TGCGCCAGCAGCTTGTCTACTGGGGATAATTCACCCCTCCACTTT
CDR3: CASSLSTGDNSPLHF

D: NA
size: NA
V: TRBV11-2
J: TRBJ2-2
DNA: TGTGCCAGCAGCTCCGGGGCCGGGGAGCTGTTTTTT
CDR3: CASSSGAGELFF

D: TRBD1
size: NA
V: TRBV19
J: TRBJ1-1
DNA: TGTGCCAGTAGTATTGGAACAGGGGTGGGCACTGAAGCTTTCTTT
CDR3: CASSIGTGVGTEAFF

D: TRBD1
size: once
V: TRBV28
J: TRBJ2-1
DNA: TGTGCCAGCAGTCCTGCGCACAGGGGGACTGAGCAGTTCTTC
CDR3: CASSPAHRGTEQFF

D: NA
size: NA
V: TRBV7-6
J: TRBJ2-1
DNA: TGTGCCAGCGTTCTAGGGCTAGGGAATTTCGATGAGCAGTTCTTC
CDR3: CASVLGLGNFDEQFF

D: TRBD2
size: NA
V: TRBV5-4
J: TRBJ2-5
DNA: TGTGCCAGCAGCTTGGGGGGGACTAGCGGGACCCAAGAGACCCAGTACTTC
CDR3: CASSLGGTSGTQETQYF

D: TRBD2
size: NA
V: TRBV7-9
J: TRBJ2-1
DNA: TGTGCCAGCAGCTTAGCACTAGCGGGTACCTACAATGAGCAGTTCTTC
CDR3: CASSLALAGTYNEQFF

D: NA
size: NA
V: TRBV11-2
J: TRBJ2-1
DNA: TGTGCCAGCAGTCCTATGGGAGCTACGAGCAGAATAAACAATGAGCAGTTCTTC
CDR3: CASSPMGATSRINNEQFF

D: NA
size: NA
V: TRBV7-2
J: TRBJ2-3
DNA: TGTGCCAGCAGCTCAGAGCGGCATAGCACAGATACGCAGTATTTT
CDR3: CASSSERHSTDTQYF

D: NA
size: NA
V: TRBV7-8
J: TRBJ1-2
DNA: TGTGCCAGCAGCTTATCGCCAGGCGCCGGTTCTAACTATGGCTACACCTTC
CDR3: CASSLSPGAGSNYGYTF

D: NA
size: NA
V: TRBV18
J: TRBJ2-2
DNA: TGTGCCAGCTCACCACGGGCTACCGGGGAGCTGTTTTTT
CDR3: CASSPRATGELFF

D: NA
size: once
V: TRBV12-5
J: TRBJ1-5
DNA: TGTGCTAGTGGTTTGAACCCCACGCAGCCCCAGCATTTT
CDR3: CASGLNPTQPQHF

D: NA
size: once
V: TRBV7-8
J: TRBJ1-1
DNA: TGTGCCAGCAGCCGCGGGGGCACTGAAGCTTTCTTT
CDR3: CASSRGGTEAFF

D: TRBD1
size: NA
V: TRBV14
J: TRBJ2-7
DNA: TGTGCCAGCAGCCCACTCGGGACAGCTAACTACGAGCAGTACTTC
CDR3: CASSPLGTANYEQYF

D: NA
size: NA
V: TRBV5-1
J: TRBJ2-1
DNA: TGCGCCAGCAGCTTGGTATATACCGGTGAGCAGTTCTTC
CDR3: CASSLVYTGEQFF

D: NA
size: NA
V: TRBV13
J: TRBJ2-3
DNA: TGTGCCAGCAGCTTAGACCAGCGCACAGATACGCAGTATTTT
CDR3: CASSLDQRTDTQYF

D: NA
size: once
V: TRBV7-3
J: TRBJ2-5
DNA: TGTGCCAGCAGCCCTCCGGGGAAAGAGACCCAGTACTTC
CDR3: CASSPPGKETQYF

D: TRBD1
size: NA
V: TRBV10-2
J: TRBJ2-7
DNA: TGCGCCAGCAGTCGGAGCCAGGGGGTAGGGGCCTACGAGCAGTACTTC
CDR3: CASSRSQGVGAYEQYF

D: NA
size: NA
V: TRBV21-1
J: TRBJ1-1
DNA: TGTGCCAGCAGCAAAGAGAGCCAGGGAAGTTTTGAAGCTTTCTTT
CDR3: CASSKESQGSFEAFF

D: TRBD1
size: NA
V: TRBV19
J: TRBJ2-7
DNA: TGTGCCAGTGGGGACAGGGGGACCTACGAGCAGTACTTC
CDR3: CASGDRGTYEQYF

D: TRBD1
size: NA
V: TRBV28
J: TRBJ1-2
DNA: TGTGCCAGCAGTTTATTTGGACAGGGGGCGGACTATGGCTACACCTTC
CDR3: CASSLFGQGADYGYTF

D: NA
size: NA
V: TRBV3-1/TRBV3-2
J: TRBJ2-7
DNA: TGTGCCAGCAGCCAAGCGCAGGGAAGGATCTACGAGCAGTACTTC
CDR3: CASSQAQGRIYEQYF

D: NA
size: NA
V: TRBV18
J: TRBJ1-1
DNA: TGTGCCAGCTCACCAGTCCAGAGGGTGGAGACTGAAGCTTTCTTT
CDR3: CASSPVQRVETEAFF

D: TRBD2
size: NA
V: TRBV9
J: TRBJ2-7
DNA: TGTGCCAGCAGCGGGCCGCGGGGGACTAGCGGGTCCTACGAGCAGTACTTC
CDR3: CASSGPRGTSGSYEQYF

D: NA
size: NA
V: TRBV19
J: TRBJ2-7
DNA: TGTGCCAGTAGTATGACCCCAGGCGAGCAGTACTTC
CDR3: CASSMTPGEQYF

D: NA
size: NA
V: TRBV5-6
J: TRBJ2-3
DNA: TGTGCCAGCAGCAGCTGGGCGGAAATTCGCACAGATACGCAGTATTTT
CDR3: CASSSWAEIRTDTQYF

D: NA
size: NA
V: TRBV5-1
J: TRBJ1-1
DNA: TGCGCCAGCAGCTTGGGCCCAGAGAGGCAGAACACTGAAGCTTTCTTT
CDR3: CASSLGPERQNTEAFF

D: TRBD1
size: NA
V: TRBV6-2/TRBV6-3
J: TRBJ2-2
DNA: TGTGCCAGCAGCACACAGGGGGCGCGGACCGGGGAGCTGTTTTTT
CDR3: CASSTQGARTGELFF

D: NA
size: once
V: TRBV5-5
J: TRBJ2-7
DNA: TGTGCCAGCAGCTTGGGACCGGGGTCTAGTTACGAGCAGTACTTC
CDR3: CASSLGPGSSYEQYF